The 27 T cell receptor beta chains below come from one sample, sequenced in a study of shared clonotypes between healthy human individuals. Clones were read by immunoSEQ multiplex PCR, and TCRdb kept only the in-frame ones, dropping some. The sample consists of about 2 million clones, over 85% of them appearing once. The sequencing sample was made of naive CD4+ T cells sorted from blood. Subset here: CD45RA+ positively selected. These receptors all come from a man younger than 30 in good health.

The chain is built from TRBV4-1 and TRBJ2-5, with 7 bases that match TRBD2. This CDR3 is built from 15 residues. Germline V gives CDR1 MGHRA, CDR2 YSYEKL. The V segment lost 7 bases and the J segment 5 bases; nucleotides outside the gene matches: 13. The CDR3, as DNA: TGCGCCAGCAAGACTAGCCCATGGGGCATGGAGACCCAGTACTTC. As protein: CASKTSPWGMETQYF.

The chain carries TRBV6-6 and TRBJ2-1, with 10 positions matching TRBD2. CDR1 MNHNY and CDR2 SVGAGI come from the germline V gene (reference sequence). The CDR3 totals 16 residues. V was pared by 6 bases and J by 6 bases, with 11 bases of the junction left unmatched. CDR3 in amino acids: CASRDVAGGLGNEQFF. Here the CDR3 DNA reads TGTGCCAGCAGGGACGTAGCGGGAGGTTTAGGCAATGAGCAGTTCTTC.

The CDR3 DNA reads as TGTGCCAGCAGCCAAGGCGTGAAAGAAAAACTGTTTTTT. Protein product: CASSQGVKEKLFF. The chain has TRBV14 and TRBJ1-4; D is unclear. The CDR3 loop spans 13 amino acids. With 1 base removed from V and 8 bases from J, the gap between germline ends came to 8 bases. Germline V gene data show CDR1 as SGHDN and CDR2 as FVKESK.

This chain connects TRBV18 to TRBJ2-7, with D hard to call. CDR1 KGHSH and CDR2 LQKENI come from the germline V gene. The CDR3 sequence is 14 residues long. V lost 1 base to trimming and J lost 0 bases, with 7 bases between them. The CDR3 DNA is TGTGCCAGCTCACCACAAAAGAACTCCTACGAGCAGTACTTC. Translation: CASSPQKNSYEQYF.

The chain uses TRBV6-5 and TRBJ2-2; 8 nucleotides agree with TRBD1. The CDR3 has 15 amino acids. In germline, CDR1 is MNHEY, CDR2 SVGAGI. V lost 6 bases, J lost 4 bases, and 7 bases stayed unmatched. DNA of the CDR3: TGTGCCAGCAGGGAGACAGGGGTCCGCACCGGGGAGCTGTTTTTT. Translating it yields CASRETGVRTGELFF.

The rearrangement links TRBV6-6 to TRBJ1-5; D is uncertain. Germline CDR1 is MNHNY and CDR2 is SVGAGI (reference sequence). The CDR3 extends over 13 amino acids. V was clipped by 4 bases and J by 6 bases, with 10 bases between them. CDR3 coding DNA: TGTGCCAGCAGTTCCACTTCCTTTCAGCCCCAGCATTTT. Protein sequence: CASSSTSFQPQHF.

This chain connects TRBV30 to TRBJ1-2, with TRBD1 identical over 7 bases. V shed 0 bases and J 3 bases; nucleotides not matched to a gene: 4. This CDR3 region has 14 residues. The germline CDR1 and CDR2 sequences are GTSNPN and SVGIG (reference sequence). CDR3 residues: CAWSVRGLDYGYTF. The CDR3 DNA reads TGTGCCTGGAGTGTTAGGGGGCTTGACTATGGCTACACCTTC.

V is TRBV11-2 and J is TRBJ1-6, with a weak D call TRBD1 (5 bases). The V and J ends lost 1 base and 0 bases respectively, with 13 bases between them. This CDR3 region has 18 residues. The germline CDR1 and CDR2 sequences are SGHAT and FQNNGV. The CDR3 coding sequence is TGTGCCAGCAGCTTAGCGCCAGGGATATTCTCCTATAATTCACCCCTCCACTTT. Its protein is CASSLAPGIFSYNSPLHF.

The rearrangement joins TRBV12-5 to TRBJ2-7; D might be TRBD1 or TRBD2, each matching 6 bases. The CDR3 is 16 amino acids. From germline, CDR1 is LGHNT and CDR2 FRNRAP. V lost 3 bases and J lost 0, with 15 bases in between. The CDR3 is CASGLVVGGNSYEQYF. Written as DNA, the CDR3 is TGTGCTAGTGGTTTAGTGGTGGGGGGCAACTCCTACGAGCAGTACTTC.

The chain joins TRBV2 to TRBJ2-7; 8 nucleotides align to TRBD1. From germline, CDR1 is SNHLY and CDR2 FYNNEI. The CDR3 extends over 14 amino acids. Trimming took 5 bases from V and 3 from J; bases not matched to a gene: 6. The CDR3 region is CASSSDRGFYEQYF. For the CDR3, the DNA is TGTGCCAGCAGTAGTGACAGGGGATTCTACGAGCAGTACTTC.

The V call is TRBV5-1, the J call TRBJ2-7, with no clear D. Between the trimmed V and J ends, which lost 1 base and 5 bases, there was a span of 7 bases. The CDR3 runs 12 residues. Germline CDR1 reads SGHRS; CDR2 reads YFSETQ. The CDR3 sequence: CASSLSLDEQYF. CDR3 nucleotide sequence: TGCGCCAGCAGCTTGTCTCTGGACGAGCAGTACTTC.

This chain joins TRBV7-2 and TRBJ2-3; 8 bases agree with TRBD2. The CDR3 extends over 16 amino acids. Per germline, CDR1 SGHTA and CDR2 FQGNSA. V was pared by 4 bases and J by 1 base, with 7 bases of the junction left unmatched. In DNA form, the CDR3 reads TGTGCCAGCAGCTCCTTTTTGACTAGCGGCACAGATACGCAGTATTTT. It encodes CASSSFLTSGTDTQYF.

As concerns this clone: This same CDR3 is encoded by further DNA sequences in the sample. The J gene is TRBJ2-3, the V gene TRBV7-8, with TRBD1 matching 7 bases. Per the germline V gene, CDR1 is SGHVS and CDR2 is FQNEAQ. The CDR3 is made up of 15 amino acids. V was pared by 2 bases and J by 0 bases, with 2 bases of the junction left unmatched. The CDR3 loop reads CASSLQGVSTDTQYF. The CDR3 DNA follows: TGTGCCAGCAGCTTACAGGGGGTTAGCACAGATACGCAGTATTTT.

The rearrangement joins TRBV5-6 to TRBJ1-2; the match to TRBD1 covers 9 bases. The CDR3 totals 13 residues. The germline V gene encodes CDR1 SGHDT and CDR2 YYEEEE. After removal of 4 bases from V and 6 bases from J, the junction contained 4 bases not matched to a gene. CDR3 region: CASSPDRGNGYTF. Here the CDR3 DNA reads TGTGCCAGCAGCCCGGACAGGGGAAATGGCTACACCTTC.

The chain carries TRBV2 and TRBJ2-6; 8 nucleotides match TRBD1. The ends lost 7 bases at V and 0 bases at J; junction bases unmatched: 5. The V gene's germline CDR1 is SNHLY and CDR2 FYNNEI. The CDR3 sequence is 16 residues long. The CDR3 bases are TGTGCCAGCACGGGACAGGAGCTCTCTGGGGCCAACGTCCTGACTTTC. Its protein is CASTGQELSGANVLTF.

In its sample, this clone was seen once. The J gene is TRBJ2-3, the V gene TRBV19; TRBD1 might be the D (5 bases). Germline V lookup: CDR1 LNHDA, CDR2 SQIVND (reference sequence). The germline V and J ends were trimmed by 1 base and 6 bases, with 8 bases remaining between them. This CDR3 is built from 13 residues. The CDR3 region is CASSIGPGDTQYF. The CDR3 nucleotides are TGTGCCAGTAGTATAGGACCAGGGGATACGCAGTATTTT.

This CDR3 is CAWSGGLAGGALEQYF. The CDR3 nucleotides read TGTGCCTGGAGTGGTGGACTAGCGGGAGGTGCCCTCGAGCAGTACTTC. The chain has TRBV30 and TRBJ2-7; TRBD2 matches 14 bases. J lost 6 bases, V lost 1 base, and 8 bases had no gene match. CDR3 length equals 16 residues. The V gene's germline CDR1 is GTSNPN and CDR2 SVGIG (reference sequence).

The chain couples TRBV5-1 to TRBJ1-1; TRBD1 is a possible D gene (5 bases). The CDR3 is made up of 15 amino acids. Germline loops: CDR1 SGHRS, CDR2 YFSETQ. V lost 4 bases, J lost 1 base, and 14 bases lay in between. CDR3 in amino acids: CASSEGGQANTEAFF. Here the CDR3 DNA reads TGCGCCAGCAGCGAGGGAGGACAAGCGAACACTGAAGCTTTCTTT.

The J gene is TRBJ2-5, the V gene TRBV5-1; D possibly corresponds to TRBD1 (5 bases). The CDR3 totals 14 residues. Germline-derived CDR1 and CDR2 are SGHRS and YFSETQ. Trimming removed 2 bases from V and 0 bases from J, with 8 bases in between. CDR3 nucleotides: TGCGCCAGCAGCTTCCCAGGGAACCAAGAGACCCAGTACTTC. This gives the protein CASSFPGNQETQYF.

The chain employs TRBV29-1 and TRBJ1-1; no clear D gene. V lost 7 bases and J lost 4, with 10 bases in between. The CDR3 sequence is 11 residues long. The germline V gene encodes CDR1 SQVTM and CDR2 ANQGSEA. Here the CDR3 DNA reads TGCAGCGGGCGGACTGCCACTGAAGCTTTCTTT. Translating it yields CSGRTATEAFF.

J is TRBJ2-7 and V is TRBV6-5; D may match TRBD1 or TRBD2 (6 bases each). Germline values: CDR1 MNHEY, CDR2 SVGAGI. Trimming left V 8 bases short and J 6 bases short, with 23 bases between. The CDR3 is made up of 15 amino acids. For the CDR3, the DNA is TGTGCCAGCCTCTCCGGGGGCAGGTTCAACGGCGAGCAGTACTTC. Encoded protein: CASLSGGRFNGEQYF.

This chain joins TRBV9 and TRBJ2-5; D call uncertain. Trimming removed 0 bases at V and 0 bases at J, with 6 bases between. The germline gives CDR1 SGDLS, CDR2 YYNGEE. This CDR3 has 14 residues. This CDR3 reads CASSVGHHQETQYF. The CDR3 DNA reads as TGTGCCAGCAGCGTAGGGCACCACCAAGAGACCCAGTACTTC.

This clone showed up just once. This chain joins TRBV5-4 and TRBJ2-2, with 8 positions matching TRBD1. CDR1 and CDR2 (germline): SGHNT, YYREEE (reference sequence). The CDR3 length is 15 residues. The trim removed 4 bases at V and 4 bases at J, leaving 6 bases unmatched. As DNA, the CDR3 is TGTGCCAGCAGCATGAGACAGGGGTCCACCGGGGAGCTGTTTTTT. This sequence encodes CASSMRQGSTGELFF. Combining the CDR3 with reference TRBV5-4 and TRBJ2-2 gives the whole variable domain ETGVTQSPTHLIKTRGQQVTLRCSSQSGHNTVSWYQQALGQGPQFIFQYYREEENGRGNFPPRFSGLQFPNYSSELNVNALELDDSALYLCASSMRQGSTGELFFGEGSRLTVL.

This rearrangement joins TRBV29-1 to TRBJ2-3; 10 nucleotides agree with TRBD1. This CDR3 spans 16 amino acids. Germline V gene sequence: CDR1 SQVTM, CDR2 ANQGSEA. Losses at the gene ends were 6 bases for V and 0 bases for J; bases not matched to a gene: 9. In DNA, the CDR3 is TGCAGCGTCTATAAAAGGGGACAGGGGAGCACAGATACGCAGTATTTT. It translates to CSVYKRGQGSTDTQYF.

V gene TRBV7-9 combines with J gene TRBJ1-1; D gene ambiguous. Between the trimmed V and J ends, which lost 7 bases and 5 bases, there was a span of 8 bases. The V gene's germline CDR1 is SEHNR and CDR2 FQNEAQ (reference sequence). The CDR3 extends over 11 amino acids. The DNA for the CDR3 is TGTGCCAGCACTCCCGGGACTGAAGCTTTCTTT. Its protein is CASTPGTEAFF.

J is TRBJ1-2 and V is TRBV2, with 7 bases aligning to TRBD1. The CDR3 extends over 14 amino acids. The germline CDR1 and CDR2 sequences are SNHLY and FYNNEI. J gave up 8 bases and V 4 bases, and 10 bases lay outside the gene matches. CDR3 bases: TGTGCCAGCAGTGTTTTCGAGGGGGCTGAGGGCTACACCTTC. Translation gives CASSVFEGAEGYTF.

The CDR3 nucleotides are TGTGCCAGCAGCCGGGTATCGAACACTGAAGCTTTCTTT. Encoded protein: CASSRVSNTEAFF. This chain connects TRBV6-5 to TRBJ1-1; no firm D call. The germline gives CDR1 MNHEY, CDR2 SVGAGI. Trimming shortened V by 6 bases and J by 1 base, and 9 bases separated the two germline ends. The CDR3 runs to 13 residues.